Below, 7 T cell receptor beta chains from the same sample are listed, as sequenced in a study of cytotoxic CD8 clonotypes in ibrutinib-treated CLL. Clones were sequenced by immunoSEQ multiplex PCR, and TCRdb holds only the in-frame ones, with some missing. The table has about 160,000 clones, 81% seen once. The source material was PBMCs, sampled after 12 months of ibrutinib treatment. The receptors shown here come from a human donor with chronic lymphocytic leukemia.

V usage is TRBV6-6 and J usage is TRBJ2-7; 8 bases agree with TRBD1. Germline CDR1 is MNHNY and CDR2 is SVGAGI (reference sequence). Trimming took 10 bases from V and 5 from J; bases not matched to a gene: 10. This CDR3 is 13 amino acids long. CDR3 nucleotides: TGTGCCACCACACCGGGACAGGTGAACGAGCAGTACTTC. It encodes CATTPGQVNEQYF.

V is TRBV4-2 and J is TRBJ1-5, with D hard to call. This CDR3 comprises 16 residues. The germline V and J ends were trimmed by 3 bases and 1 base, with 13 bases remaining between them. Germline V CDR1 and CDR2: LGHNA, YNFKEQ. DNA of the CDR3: TGTGCCAGCAGCCAGACCGTCGGACGGAGCAATCAGCCCCAGCATTTT. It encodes CASSQTVGRSNQPQHF.

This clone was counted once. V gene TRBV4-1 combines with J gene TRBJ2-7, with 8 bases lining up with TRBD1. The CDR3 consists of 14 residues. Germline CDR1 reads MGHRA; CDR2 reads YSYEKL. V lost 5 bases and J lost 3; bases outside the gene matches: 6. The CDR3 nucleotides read TGCGCCAGCAGCAGCGGACAGGGAAACTACGAGCAGTACTTC. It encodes CASSSGQGNYEQYF.

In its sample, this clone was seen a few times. The CDR3 region is CASSRWTGSDDTQYF. In DNA, the CDR3 is TGTGCCAGCAGCCGTTGGACAGGGAGTGACGATACGCAGTATTTT. This chain uses TRBV27 with TRBJ2-3; 8 bases agree with TRBD1. V trimming: 6 bases; J trimming: 6 bases; junction bases outside the gene matches: 11. Germline values: CDR1 MNHEY, CDR2 SMNVEV (reference sequence). CDR3 length: 15 amino acids.

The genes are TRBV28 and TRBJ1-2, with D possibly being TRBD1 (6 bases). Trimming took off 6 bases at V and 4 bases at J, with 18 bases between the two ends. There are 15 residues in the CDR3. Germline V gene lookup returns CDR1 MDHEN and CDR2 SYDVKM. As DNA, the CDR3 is TGTGCCAGCAGCCCGGCGGGGCAGGGGAGCTATGGCTACACCTTC. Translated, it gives CASSPAGQGSYGYTF.

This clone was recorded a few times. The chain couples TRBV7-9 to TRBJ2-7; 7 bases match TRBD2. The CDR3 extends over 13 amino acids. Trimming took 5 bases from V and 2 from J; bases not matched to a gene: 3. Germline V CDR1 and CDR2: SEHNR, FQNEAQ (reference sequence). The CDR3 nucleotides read TGTGCCAGCAGCCCCGGGGGGACCTACGAGCAGTACTTC. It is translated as CASSPGGTYEQYF.

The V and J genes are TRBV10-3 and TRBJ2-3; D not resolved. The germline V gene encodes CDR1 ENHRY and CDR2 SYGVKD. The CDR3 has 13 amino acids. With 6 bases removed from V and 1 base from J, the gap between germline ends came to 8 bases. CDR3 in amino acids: CAIRAAGTDTQYF. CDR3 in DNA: TGTGCCATCAGAGCCGCTGGCACAGATACGCAGTATTTT.